Included here is one T cell receptor beta chain sequence, with context. The data were produced by immunoSEQ multiplex PCR, yet TCRdb's version contains in-frame clones alone and is incomplete. The repertoire includes 90,000 to 150,000 clones, 80% to 90% of them detected once, and approximately 0.81% sits in the top ten. This entry belongs to a study of blood T cell repertoires in COVID-19. This CDR3 region has 20 residues. Germline V gives CDR1 LGHDT, CDR2 YNNKEL (reference sequence). Losses at the gene ends were 0 bases for V and 0 bases for J; bases not matched to a gene: 11. Source material: peripheral blood. The receptor's source is a woman between 50 and 59 years old with active or convalescent COVID-19. The V call is TRBV3-1 (or the pseudogene TRBV3-2), the J call TRBJ1-3, with TRBD1 identical over 10 bases. The CDR3 sequence: CASSQERDRGGHSSGNTIYF. The CDR3 coding sequence is TGTGCCAGCAGCCAAGAGAGGGACAGGGGAGGGCACAGCTCTGGAAACACCATATATTTT.